The subject of this entry is one T cell receptor (beta chain). V shed 4 bases, J shed 7 bases, and the junction held 11 bases outside the gene matches. The germline V gene has CDR1 MNHNS and CDR2 SASEGT. The CDR3 totals 16 residues. These data belong to a study of blood T cell repertoires in COVID-19. Study at large: Collection of acute and convalescent COVID-19 samples took place in the United States, Italy and Spain.

Residents of approximately 25 US areas, aged about 18 to 95 years, made up the participants. Only in-frame clones appear in the TCRdb table, and some are missing; sequencing was by immunoSEQ multiplex PCR. The table includes fewer than 250,000 clones, roughly 88% detected once. The sequenced material came from PBMCs or T cells enriched from blood (not recorded which). This receptor was obtained from a woman in her 50s with acute COVID-19. The chain couples TRBV6-1 to TRBJ2-1; 9 bases line up with TRBD1. This chain's CDR3 is CASSVDRDRVGNEQFF. CDR3 sequence (DNA): TGTGCCAGCAGTGTTGACCGGGACAGGGTAGGTAATGAGCAGTTCTTC.